Shown below are 10 T cell receptor beta chains from a single sample sequenced in a study of cytomegalovirus exposure and HLA in healthy donors. A multiplex PCR was run with 60 Vbeta primers and 13 Jbeta primers. The repertoire was sequenced with immunoSEQ multiplex PCR; TCRdb's copy has only in-frame clones and lacks some. This listing includes under 90,000 clones. The material sequenced was PBMCs. The origin of the receptors is a man aged 45-60 years in good health and CMV-seropositive.

This chain uses TRBV28 with TRBJ2-7, with 7 bases that match TRBD1. The trim removed 7 bases at V and 4 bases at J, leaving 19 bases unmatched. The CDR3 sequence is 17 residues long. Germline CDR1 reads MDHEN; CDR2 reads SYDVKM. The CDR3, as DNA: TGTGCCAGCACGTTAACAGGGGCTCTAGCCGCAGATTACGAGCAGTACTTC. Encoded protein: CASTLTGALAADYEQYF.

V is TRBV6-1 and J is TRBJ2-4; TRBD2 matches 7 bases. CDR3 length equals 15 residues. Germline V gives CDR1 MNHNS, CDR2 SASEGT. Trimming took 1 base from V and 9 from J; bases not matched to a gene: 9. CDR3 residues: CASSEVPGTNGIQYF. The CDR3 nucleotides read TGTGCCAGCAGTGAAGTCCCCGGGACTAACGGCATTCAGTACTTC.

V is TRBV9 and J is TRBJ1-5; D may be TRBD1 (6 bases). The CDR3 spans 14 residues. Trimming stripped 7 bases from V and 4 bases from J, with 15 bases between. Germline values: CDR1 SGDLS, CDR2 YYNGEE. CDR3 coding DNA: TGTGCCAGCTCCCGAGGGGGGGGAAATCAGCCCCAGCATTTT. Amino acids: CASSRGGGNQPQHF.

This rearrangement joins TRBV5-4 to TRBJ1-2, with 7 nucleotides matching TRBD1. CDR1 is SGHNT, CDR2 YYREEE, per germline (reference sequence). V was clipped by 10 bases and J by 6 bases; unmatched bases: 9. This CDR3 is built from 12 residues. This chain's CDR3 is CAGGRDRDGYTF. CDR3 DNA sequence: TGTGCCGGGGGGCGCGACAGGGATGGCTACACCTTC.

The chain joins TRBV7-9 to TRBJ2-3; 15 bases agree with TRBD2. With 5 bases clipped from V and 10 bases from J, the junction kept 7 bases outside the gene matches. Germline values: CDR1 SEHNR, CDR2 FQNEAQ (reference sequence). The CDR3 extends over 15 amino acids. This CDR3 is CASSPGTSGRKAQYF. Here the CDR3 DNA reads TGTGCCAGCAGCCCCGGGACTAGCGGGAGGAAGGCGCAGTATTTT.

The chain carries TRBV7-2 and TRBJ2-1; 10 bases align to TRBD1. V gave up 5 bases and J gave up 7 bases; unmatched junction bases: 8. Germline V gene lookup returns CDR1 SGHTA and CDR2 FQGNSA. The CDR3 sequence is 15 residues long. CDR3 in DNA: TGTGCCAGCAGCCCCGATCGGACAGGGGGAAATGAGCAGTTCTTC. Its protein product is CASSPDRTGGNEQFF.

The chain joins TRBV11-3 to TRBJ2-5, with D maybe TRBD1 (6 bases). The CDR3 covers 16 residues. Per germline, CDR1 SGHNT and CDR2 YENEEA. Trimming cost V 3 bases and J 5 bases, with 19 bases left between them. Here the CDR3 DNA reads TGTGCCAGCAGCTTCTTGGTGACAGGAGATTGGGAGACCCAGTACTTC. It specifies CASSFLVTGDWETQYF. Full variable domain (remainder filled in from reference TRBV11-3 and TRBJ2-5): EAGVVQSPRYKIIEKKQPVAFWCNPISGHNTLYWYLQNLGQGPELLIRYENEEAVDDSQLPKDRFSAERLKGVDSTLKIQPAELGDSAVYLCASSFLVTGDWETQYFGPGTRLLVL.

The CDR3 region has the DNA TGTGCCAGCAGCTTAGCCAGAACTAGCGGATGGAACACCGGGGAGCTGTTTTTT. Protein sequence: CASSLARTSGWNTGELFF. This chain links TRBV7-8 with TRBJ2-2, with 8 bases matching TRBD2. Germline V gene data show CDR1 as SGHVS and CDR2 as FQNEAQ. The length of the CDR3 is 18 residues. V lost 0 bases and J lost 1; bases outside the gene matches: 7.

The chain recombines TRBV18 with TRBJ2-7, with TRBD1 identical over 8 bases. The CDR3 covers 14 residues. The J segment lost 1 base and the V segment lost 5 bases, leaving 4 bases of the junction unmatched. CDR1 is KGHSH, CDR2 LQKENI, per germline. The CDR3 DNA sequence: TGTGCCAGCTCAGGGGACAGGACTTCCTACGAGCAGTACTTC. Encoded protein: CASSGDRTSYEQYF. Drawing the rest from reference TRBV18 and TRBJ2-7, the complete variable domain is NAGVMQNPRHLVRRRGQEARLRCSPMKGHSHVYWYRQLPEEGLKFMVYLQKENIIDESGMPKERFSAEFPKEGPSILRIQQVVRGDSAAYFCASSGDRTSYEQYFGPGTRLTVT.

The chain uses TRBV7-9 and TRBJ1-1; D possibly corresponds to TRBD1 (6 bases). The CDR3 spans 14 residues. CDR1 is SEHNR and CDR2 is FQNEAQ in the germline V gene (reference sequence). Trimming left V 3 bases short and J 7 bases short, with 15 bases between. As DNA, the CDR3 is TGTGCCAGCAGCTTTGGCAGGGGAGATTATGAAGCTTTCTTT. This translates into CASSFGRGDYEAFF.